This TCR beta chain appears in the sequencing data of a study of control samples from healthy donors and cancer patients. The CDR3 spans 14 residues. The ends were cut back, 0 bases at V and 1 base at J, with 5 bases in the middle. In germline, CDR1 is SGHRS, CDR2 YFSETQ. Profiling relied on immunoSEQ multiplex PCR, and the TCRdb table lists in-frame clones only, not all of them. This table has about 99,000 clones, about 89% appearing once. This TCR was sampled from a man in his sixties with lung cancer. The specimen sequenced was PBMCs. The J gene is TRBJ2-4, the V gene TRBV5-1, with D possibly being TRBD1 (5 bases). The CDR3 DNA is TGCGCCAGCAGCTTGGACAGGGCCAAAAACATTCAGTACTTC. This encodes CASSLDRAKNIQYF.